These 22 T cell receptor beta chains were all obtained from the same sample, sequenced in a study of shared clonotypes between healthy human individuals. Assay: immunoSEQ multiplex PCR; the TCRdb copy retains only in-frame clones and omits some. The table includes 300,000 or so clones, roughly 70% detected once. The sequencing input was memory CD4+ T cells sorted from blood. As for subset: CD45RA-negative fraction. Receptors were obtained from a man younger than 45 in good health.

On this clone itself: One base away lies a much larger clone, so this may be a sequencing read error. The genes are TRBV6-5 and TRBJ1-4, with 7 bases matching TRBD1. Germline CDR1 reads MNHEY; CDR2 reads SVGAGI. The CDR3 spans 13 residues. The ends lost 6 bases at V and 5 bases at J; junction bases unmatched: 3. The CDR3 reads CASRGQENEKLFF. DNA for the CDR3: TGTGCCAGCAGAGGACAGGAGAATGAAAAACTGTTTTTT.

The DNA of the CDR3 is TGTGCCAGCAGTGGACAGGGGCAGGGTCAGCCCCAGCATTTT. It translates to CASSGQGQGQPQHF. The V call is TRBV2, the J call TRBJ1-5; 8 bases are shared with TRBD1. The junction had 5 bases not matched to a gene; V was cut back by 4 bases and J by 6 bases. In germline, CDR1 is SNHLY, CDR2 FYNNEI. This CDR3 is 14 amino acids long.

The rearrangement joins TRBV5-8 to TRBJ2-5; D not certain. The CDR3 runs to 12 residues. CDR1 SGHTS and CDR2 YDEGEE come from the germline V gene. The V gene lost 4 bases and the J gene lost 1 base, with 5 bases spanning the gap. The CDR3 is CASSPRQETQYF. In nucleotides, the CDR3 is TGTGCCAGCAGCCCCCGCCAAGAGACCCAGTACTTC.

The V call is TRBV5-1, the J call TRBJ2-7; 9 positions agree with TRBD2. In germline, CDR1 is SGHRS, CDR2 YFSETQ. V was clipped by 4 bases and J by 6 bases; unmatched bases: 11. This CDR3 has 15 residues. The CDR3 nucleotides read TGCGCCAGCAGCAAGGGGGCTAGCGGGATCGGCGAGCAGTACTTC. As protein: CASSKGASGIGEQYF.

This clone has just one count. The CDR3 region is CASSEWRRRGGTGELFF. In DNA, the CDR3 is TGTGCCAGCAGTGAATGGCGGAGGAGGGGTGGTACCGGGGAGCTGTTTTTT. The rearrangement uses TRBV2 and TRBJ2-2; perhaps TRBD2 as D (6 bases). The CDR3 consists of 17 residues. V lost 2 bases and J 5 bases, leaving 18 bases between the germline ends. From germline, CDR1 is SNHLY and CDR2 FYNNEI.

CDR3 in amino acids: CAWSVGGSRADTQYF. Written as DNA, the CDR3 is TGTGCCTGGAGTGTTGGCGGGAGCAGGGCAGATACGCAGTATTTT. The chain combines TRBV30 with TRBJ2-3, with TRBD2 matching over 7 bases. Germline CDR1 and CDR2: GTSNPN and SVGIG (reference sequence). This CDR3 is 15 amino acids long. Trimming took 0 bases from V and 4 from J; bases not matched to a gene: 7.

This rearrangement joins TRBV14 to TRBJ2-7; the match to TRBD1 covers 10 bases. The CDR3 spans 15 residues. The junction had 7 bases not matched to a gene; V was cut back by 4 bases and J by 4 bases. Germline V gene lookup returns CDR1 SGHDN and CDR2 FVKESK. This chain's CDR3 is CASSPRQGAGYEQYF. As DNA, the CDR3 is TGTGCCAGCAGCCCCCGACAGGGGGCCGGGTACGAGCAGTACTTC.

The chain has TRBV29-1 and TRBJ2-5; the D is unclear. V was pared by 7 bases and J by 1 base, with 13 bases between. This CDR3 spans 13 amino acids. Germline loops: CDR1 SQVTM, CDR2 ANQGSEA. The CDR3 DNA sequence: TGCAGCGAGGCGCACATGCTCCAAGAGACCCAGTACTTC. The encoded protein is CSEAHMLQETQYF. The full variable domain, rest sourced from reference TRBV29-1 and TRBJ2-5, is SAVISQKPSRDICQRGTSLTIQCQVDSQVTMMFWYRQQPGQSLTLIATANQGSEATYESGFVIDKFPISRPNLTFSTLTVSNMSPEDSSIYLCSEAHMLQETQYFGPGTRLLVL.

CDR3 bases: TGTGCCAGCAGTGAAGGGTTCAGCTATAATCAGCCCCAGCATTTT. Amino acids: CASSEGFSYNQPQHF. This chain joins TRBV2 and TRBJ1-5, with unresolved D. CDR1 and CDR2 (germline): SNHLY, FYNNEI. CDR3 length: 15 amino acids. The V gene lost 1 base and the J gene lost 4 bases, with 11 bases spanning the gap. Full variable domain (rest looked up from reference TRBV2 and TRBJ1-5): EPEVTQTPSHQVTQMGQEVILRCVPISNHLYFYWYRQILGQKVEFLVSFYNNEISEKSEIFDDQFSVERPDGSNFTLKIRSTKLEDSAMYFCASSEGFSYNQPQHFGDGTRLSIL.

This chain links TRBV6-4 with TRBJ1-5, with 11 bases that match TRBD1. The CDR3 is 15 residues long. V lost 6 bases to trimming and J lost 6 bases; unmatched junction nucleotides: 7. Germline-derived CDR1 and CDR2 are MRHNA and SNTAGT. CDR3 in DNA: TGTGCCAGCAGCCGGACAGGGGGCATCTTTCAGCCCCAGCATTTT. As protein: CASSRTGGIFQPQHF.

The genes are TRBV6-5 and TRBJ1-1, with unresolved D. Trimming removed 7 bases from V and 5 bases from J, with 17 bases in between. From germline, CDR1 is MNHEY and CDR2 SVGAGI. This CDR3 region has 14 residues. The CDR3 DNA reads TGTGCCAGCACCATATCCGGGGTTAATACTGAAGCTTTCTTT. Encoded protein: CASTISGVNTEAFF.

The rearrangement links TRBV5-1 to TRBJ2-2; D ambiguous. The germline V and J ends were trimmed by 0 bases and 2 bases, with 8 bases remaining between them. This CDR3 spans 15 amino acids. From germline, CDR1 is SGHRS and CDR2 YFSETQ. The CDR3 here is CASSLGHGNTGELFF. In DNA form, the CDR3 reads TGCGCCAGCAGCTTGGGACACGGAAACACCGGGGAGCTGTTTTTT.

This chain uses TRBV7-2 with TRBJ2-4, with TRBD1 as a possible D gene (6 bases). CDR1 and CDR2 from the germline V gene are SGHTA and FQGNSA. The CDR3 has 15 residues. V lost 5 bases and J 0 bases, leaving 11 bases between the germline ends. The CDR3 coding sequence is TGTGCCAGCAGCCGGGACAACTTAGCCAAAAACATTCAGTACTTC. Residues: CASSRDNLAKNIQYF.

The chain links TRBV6-5 to TRBJ2-7; D might be TRBD1 (5 bases). This CDR3 is built from 12 residues. Per the germline V gene, CDR1 is MNHEY and CDR2 is SVGAGI. V was pared by 4 bases and J by 3 bases, with 7 bases between. CDR3 DNA sequence: TGTGCCAGCAGTTCTACAGGCTACGAGCAGTACTTC. Its protein product is CASSSTGYEQYF.

The V call is TRBV27, the J call TRBJ1-3; D gene unclear. This CDR3 has 14 residues. V lost 10 bases and J 2 bases, leaving 15 bases between the germline ends. Germline V lookup: CDR1 MNHEY, CDR2 SMNVEV (reference sequence). The CDR3 nucleotides read TGTGCCACTCGATCCCAAGGGCCTGGAAACACCATATATTTT. Translation: CATRSQGPGNTIYF.

The rearrangement joins TRBV5-5 to TRBJ2-7; D call uncertain. Germline values: CDR1 SGHKS, CDR2 YYEKEE (reference sequence). This CDR3 spans 15 amino acids. The germline V and J ends were trimmed by 2 bases and 3 bases, with 15 bases remaining between them. The CDR3 nucleotides are TGTGCCAGCAGCTTTAACTACTTTACCAACTACGAGCAGTACTTC. This encodes CASSFNYFTNYEQYF. The entire variable domain, with the rest obtained from reference TRBV5-5 and TRBJ2-7, is as follows: DAGVTQSPTHLIKTRGQQVTLRCSPISGHKSVSWYQQVLGQGPQFIFQYYEKEERGRGNFPDRFSARQFPNYSSELNVNALLLGDSALYLCASSFNYFTNYEQYFGPGTRLTVT.

Only one count was recorded for this clone. V usage is TRBV20-1 and J usage is TRBJ2-7, with D hard to call. The CDR3 has 10 residues. Germline-derived CDR1 and CDR2 are DFQATT and SNEGSKA (reference sequence). V shed 5 bases and J shed 9 bases, with 11 bases lying between them. The CDR3 DNA follows: TGCAGTGCTTCTTACGAGAGGCAGTACTTC. This sequence encodes CSASYERQYF.

V gene TRBV11-2 combines with J gene TRBJ2-2; D ambiguous. The germline CDR1 and CDR2 sequences are SGHAT and FQNNGV. The CDR3 totals 12 residues. The germline V and J ends were trimmed by 3 bases and 9 bases, with 8 bases remaining between them. CDR3: CASSLAGWELFF. CDR3 bases: TGTGCCAGCAGCTTGGCCGGTTGGGAGCTGTTTTTT.

This clone was counted a single time. The chain couples TRBV28 to TRBJ2-7; 8 nucleotides match TRBD1. Unmatched junction bases numbered 6, after V lost 1 base and J lost 1 base. CDR1 is MDHEN and CDR2 is SYDVKM in the germline V gene. CDR3 length: 16 residues. Here the CDR3 reads CASSLFAGGRSYEQYF. The CDR3 DNA follows: TGTGCCAGCAGTTTATTTGCAGGGGGCAGGTCCTACGAGCAGTACTTC.

This rearrangement joins TRBV7-2 to TRBJ2-7; 9 bases align to TRBD2. Germline V gene lookup returns CDR1 SGHTA and CDR2 FQGNSA. V gave up 5 bases and J gave up 3 bases; unmatched junction bases: 2. CDR3 length: 13 amino acids. The CDR3 loop reads CASSPSGNYEQYF. The CDR3 DNA reads TGTGCCAGCAGCCCTAGCGGGAACTACGAGCAGTACTTC.

The J gene is TRBJ2-5, the V gene TRBV5-1, with a tentative D call TRBD1 (5 bases). The CDR3 covers 13 residues. CDR1 SGHRS and CDR2 YFSETQ come from the germline V gene. The germline V and J ends were trimmed by 2 bases and 5 bases, with 10 bases remaining between them. The CDR3, as DNA: TGCGCCAGCAGCTTTCAGGGTCGTGAGACCCAGTACTTC. It encodes CASSFQGRETQYF.

This clone has just a few counts. CDR3 in amino acids: CASSPQGALSYEQYF. DNA of the CDR3: TGTGCCAGCAGCCCTCAGGGGGCCCTATCCTACGAGCAGTACTTC. The chain joins TRBV5-4 to TRBJ2-7; 8 bases line up with TRBD1. This CDR3 comprises 15 residues. Unmatched junction bases numbered 7, after V lost 4 bases and J lost 1 base. Germline lookup yields CDR1 SGHNT and CDR2 YYREEE (reference sequence).